This T cell receptor beta chain was documented in a study of T-cell reconstitution after alpha-beta-depleted transplantation in children. Study-level findings and limits: The study reportedly traced alpha-beta T cells about two months after transplant to several hundred expanded graft clones. Fresh T-cell production supplied most of the T-cell counts and diversity seen one year after transplant. At day 60, the high TCRbeta diversity found in some patients originated from recipient T cells and thymic progenitors that had survived.

Unique molecular identifiers were incorporated during preparation of the TCRbeta library. TCRdb used MiXCR to reprocess the PCR reads, holding one entry per CDR3 protein. The sample lists some 350,000 distinct CDR3 sequences; around 15% were seen once. This CDR3 is 13 amino acids long. The germline V and J ends were trimmed by 0 bases and 4 bases, with 6 bases remaining between them. The sample holds many counts of this clonotype. The antigen remains undetermined. The clonotype comes from a male patient aged 2-15 years who had a stem cell transplant for acute lymphoblastic leukemia, so the T cells may come from the graft donor. The sample was PBMCs, mostly from graft donor cells, taken 360 days after TCRalphabeta/CD19-depleted stem cell transplant. This chain links TRBV12-3 or TRBV12-4 with TRBJ1-1, with D unresolved. This chain's CDR3 is CASSLASLTEAFF. In DNA form, the CDR3 reads TGTGCCAGCAGTTTAGCGTCCCTCACTGAAGCTTTCTTT.